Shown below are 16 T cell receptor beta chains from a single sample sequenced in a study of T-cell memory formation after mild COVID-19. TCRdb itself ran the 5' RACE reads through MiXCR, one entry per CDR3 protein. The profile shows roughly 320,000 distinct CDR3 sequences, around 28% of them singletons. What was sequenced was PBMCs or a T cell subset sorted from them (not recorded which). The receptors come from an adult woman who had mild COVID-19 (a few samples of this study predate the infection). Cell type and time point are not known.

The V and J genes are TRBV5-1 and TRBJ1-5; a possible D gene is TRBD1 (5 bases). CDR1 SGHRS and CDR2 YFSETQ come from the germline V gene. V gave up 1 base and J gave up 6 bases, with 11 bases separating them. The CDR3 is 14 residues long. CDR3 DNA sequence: TGCGCCAGCAGCTTGTCCCTAGGGGCTCAGCCCCAGCATTTT. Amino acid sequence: CASSLSLGAQPQHF.

The CDR3 here is CASKLTGETQYF. Here the CDR3 DNA reads TGTGCCAGCAAATTAACAGGGGAGACCCAGTACTTC. The rearrangement joins TRBV2 to TRBJ2-5, with a weak D call TRBD1 (6 bases). The CDR3 consists of 12 residues. Trimming removed 7 bases at V and 5 bases at J, with 11 bases between. Germline CDR1 is SNHLY and CDR2 is FYNNEI. The entire variable domain, with the rest obtained from reference TRBV2 and TRBJ2-5, is as follows: EPEVTQTPSHQVTQMGQEVILRCVPISNHLYFYWYRQILGQKVEFLVSFYNNEISEKSEIFDDQFSVERPDGSNFTLKIRSTKLEDSAMYFCASKLTGETQYFGPGTRLLVL.

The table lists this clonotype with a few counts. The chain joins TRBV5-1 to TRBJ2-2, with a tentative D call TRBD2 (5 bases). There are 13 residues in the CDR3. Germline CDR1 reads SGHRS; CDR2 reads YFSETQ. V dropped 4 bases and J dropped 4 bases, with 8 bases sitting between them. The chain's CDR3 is CASSVGSTGELFF. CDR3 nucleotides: TGCGCCAGCAGCGTTGGGAGCACCGGGGAGCTGTTTTTT.

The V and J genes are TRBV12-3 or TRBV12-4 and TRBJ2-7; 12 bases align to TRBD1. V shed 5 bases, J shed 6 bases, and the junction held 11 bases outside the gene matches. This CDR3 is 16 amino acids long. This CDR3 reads CASSPPGQGAKGEQYF. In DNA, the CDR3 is TGTGCCAGCAGTCCTCCGGGACAGGGGGCGAAGGGCGAGCAGTACTTC.

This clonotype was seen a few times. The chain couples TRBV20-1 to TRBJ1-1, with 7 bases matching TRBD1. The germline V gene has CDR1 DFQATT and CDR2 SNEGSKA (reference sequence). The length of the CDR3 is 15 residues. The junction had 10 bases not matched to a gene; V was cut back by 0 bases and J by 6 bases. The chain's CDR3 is CSARDPRQGVAEAFF. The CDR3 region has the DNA TGCAGTGCTAGAGACCCACGGCAGGGGGTCGCTGAAGCTTTCTTT.

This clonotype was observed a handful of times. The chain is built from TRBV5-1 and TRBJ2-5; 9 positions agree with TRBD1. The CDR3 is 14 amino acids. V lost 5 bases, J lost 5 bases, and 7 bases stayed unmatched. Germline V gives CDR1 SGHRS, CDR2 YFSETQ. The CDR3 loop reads CASRWTGEEETQYF. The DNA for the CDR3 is TGCGCCAGCAGGTGGACAGGGGAGGAGGAGACCCAGTACTTC.

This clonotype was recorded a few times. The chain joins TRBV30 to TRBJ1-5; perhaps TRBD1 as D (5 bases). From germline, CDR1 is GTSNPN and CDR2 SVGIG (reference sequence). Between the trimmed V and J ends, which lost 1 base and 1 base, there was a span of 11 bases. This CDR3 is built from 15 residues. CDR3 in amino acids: CAWSGHGHSNQPQHF. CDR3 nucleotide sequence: TGTGCCTGGAGTGGACATGGACACAGCAATCAGCCCCAGCATTTT.

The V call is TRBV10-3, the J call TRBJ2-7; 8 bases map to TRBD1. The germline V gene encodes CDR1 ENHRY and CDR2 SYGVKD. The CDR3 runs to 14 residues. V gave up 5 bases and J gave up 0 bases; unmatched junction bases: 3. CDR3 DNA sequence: TGTGCCATCAGTAAGGACAGGGTCTCCTACGAGCAGTACTTC. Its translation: CAISKDRVSYEQYF.

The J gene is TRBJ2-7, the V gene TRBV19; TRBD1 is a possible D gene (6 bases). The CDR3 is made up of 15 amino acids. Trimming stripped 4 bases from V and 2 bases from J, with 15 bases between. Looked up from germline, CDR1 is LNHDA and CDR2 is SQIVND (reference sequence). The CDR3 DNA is TGTGCCAGTAGTAGGGCTACCGGGACAACCTACGAGCAGTACTTC. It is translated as CASSRATGTTYEQYF.

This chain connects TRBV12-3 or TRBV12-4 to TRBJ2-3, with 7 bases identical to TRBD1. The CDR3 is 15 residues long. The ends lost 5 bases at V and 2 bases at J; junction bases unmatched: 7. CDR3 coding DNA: TGTGCCAGCAGTCCGACCGGACAGGCCACAGATACGCAGTATTTT. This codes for CASSPTGQATDTQYF.

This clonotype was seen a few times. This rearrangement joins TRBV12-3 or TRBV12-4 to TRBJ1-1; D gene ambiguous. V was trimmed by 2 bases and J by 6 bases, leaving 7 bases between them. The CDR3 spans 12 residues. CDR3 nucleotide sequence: TGTGCCAGCAGTTTACGGCGGTCTGAAGCTTTCTTT. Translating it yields CASSLRRSEAFF.

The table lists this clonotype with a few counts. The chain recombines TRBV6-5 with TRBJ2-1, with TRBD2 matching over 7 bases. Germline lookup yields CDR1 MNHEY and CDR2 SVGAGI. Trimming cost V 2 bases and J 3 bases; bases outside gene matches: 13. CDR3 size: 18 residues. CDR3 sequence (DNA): TGTGCCAGCAGTTACCTCAGGTTAGGATCTAGCGGCTACAATGAGCAGTTCTTC. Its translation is CASSYLRLGSSGYNEQFF.

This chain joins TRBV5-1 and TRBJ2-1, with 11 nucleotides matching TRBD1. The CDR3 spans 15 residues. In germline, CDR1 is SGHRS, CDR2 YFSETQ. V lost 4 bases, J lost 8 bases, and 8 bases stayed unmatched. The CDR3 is CASSVGQGAGDEQFF. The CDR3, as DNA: TGCGCCAGCAGCGTAGGACAGGGGGCCGGAGATGAGCAGTTCTTC.

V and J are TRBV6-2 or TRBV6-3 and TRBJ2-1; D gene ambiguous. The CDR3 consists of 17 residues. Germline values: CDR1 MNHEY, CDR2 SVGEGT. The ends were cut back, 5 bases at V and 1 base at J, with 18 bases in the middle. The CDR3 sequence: CASSDGRKVGSYNEQFF. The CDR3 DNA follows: TGTGCCAGCAGTGACGGACGCAAGGTTGGGTCCTACAATGAGCAGTTCTTC.

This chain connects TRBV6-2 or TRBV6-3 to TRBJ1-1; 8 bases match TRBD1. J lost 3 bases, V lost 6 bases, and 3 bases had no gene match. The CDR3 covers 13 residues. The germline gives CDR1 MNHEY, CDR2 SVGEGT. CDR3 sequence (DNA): TGTGCCAGCAGCTACAGGGGGGACACTGAAGCTTTCTTT. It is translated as CASSYRGDTEAFF.

CDR3 sequence: CASSLWGTSEAFF. CDR3 coding DNA: TGTGCCAGCAGCTTGTGGGGAACCAGTGAAGCTTTCTTT. The chain links TRBV7-2 to TRBJ1-1; D not resolved. CDR3 length equals 13 residues. The germline V gene encodes CDR1 SGHTA and CDR2 FQGNSA. V was clipped by 3 bases and J by 7 bases, with 12 bases between them.